Each of the 9 T cell receptor beta chains below was sequenced from the same sample in a study of T cells in Graves' hyperthyroidism and ophthalmopathy. What was amplified from RNA transcripts were TCR beta CDR3 regions. An initial round of RT-PCR targeting the TCR CDR3 relied on the HTBI primer set. TCRdb processed the multiplex PCR reads anew with MiXCR; each CDR3 protein has one entry. The profile shows around 300,000 distinct CDR3 sequences, 10% to 15% of them singletons. Sequences were obtained from blood. The receptors here all came from a woman in her twenties or thirties with Graves' hyperthyroidism that later progressed to Graves' ophthalmopathy.

This clonotype was recorded a few times. This clone may be a read error of a much larger clone one base away. The gene calls are TRBV28 and TRBJ1-2, with D unclear. V lost 5 bases and J 5 bases, leaving 15 bases between the germline ends. The CDR3 sequence is 14 residues long. Germline CDR1 MDHEN, CDR2 SYDVKM. In DNA, the CDR3 is TGTGCCAGCAGTGTCTCTACCCTCTCTTATGGCTACACCTTC. It encodes CASSVSTLSYGYTF.

This clonotype was seen ten or more times. The chain uses TRBV28 and TRBJ1-3; weak D call: TRBD1 (6 bases). V was pared by 2 bases and J by 1 base, with 12 bases between. Germline V gene lookup returns CDR1 MDHEN and CDR2 SYDVKM. The CDR3 length is 16 residues. The CDR3 loop is CASSLTADSSGNTIYF. In DNA form, the CDR3 reads TGTGCCAGCAGTTTAACGGCGGACAGTTCTGGAAACACCATATATTTT.

CDR3 coding DNA: TGCGCCAGCAGGGGAAGGCGCGGGGTGAGGGAGCAGTTCTTC. Its translation: CASRGRRGVREQFF. The V call is TRBV10-1, the J call TRBJ2-1; TRBD2 might be the D (6 bases). Germline V gene sequence: CDR1 WNHNN, CDR2 SYGVQD (reference sequence). Trimming pared 6 bases from V and 10 bases from J, leaving 19 bases between. The CDR3 is made up of 14 amino acids.

This clonotype was picked up a small number of times. An end of the junction differs from the germline gene, which may be a read error. The chain is built from TRBV7-7 and TRBJ2-7; a possible D gene is TRBD1 (5 bases). This CDR3 is 13 amino acids long. The V gene's germline CDR1 is SSHAT and CDR2 FNYEAQ (reference sequence). CDR3 sequence reads: CASSLYQGYEQYF. CDR3 sequence (DNA): TGTGCTAGCAGCTTATATCAGGGTTACGAGCAGTACTTC. The full variable domain, rest sourced from reference TRBV7-7 and TRBJ2-7, is GAGVSQSPRYKVTKRGQDVTLRCDPISSHATLYWYQQALGQGPEFLTYFNYEAQPDKSGLPSDRFSAERPEGSISTLTIQRTEQRDSAMYRCASSLYQGYEQYFGPGTRLTVT.

In regard to this clonotype: A read error may explain this, as a much larger clone is one base away. This sequence joins TRBV28 and TRBJ2-2; 8 bases agree with TRBD2. V lost 5 bases, J lost 6 bases, and 17 bases stayed unmatched. Germline assignment: CDR1 MDHEN and CDR2 SYDVKM. CDR3 length equals 18 residues. Written as DNA, the CDR3 is TGTGCCAGCAGTGCCCCGGGTAGCGGGATTATATGGGCCGGGGAGCTGTTTTTT. Its translation is CASSAPGSGIIWAGELFF.

This clonotype has a count of ten or more. V gene TRBV9 combines with J gene TRBJ1-6, with 7 bases identical to TRBD1. With 4 bases clipped from V and 7 bases from J, the junction kept 8 bases outside the gene matches. The CDR3 spans 15 residues. The germline CDR1 and CDR2 sequences are SGDLS and YYNGEE. The CDR3, as DNA: TGTGCCAGCAGCCTCACCGGGACAGTAAATTCACCCCTCCACTTT. This codes for CASSLTGTVNSPLHF. The full variable domain, completed using reference TRBV9 and TRBJ1-6, is DSGVTQTPKHLITATGQRVTLRCSPRSGDLSVYWYQQSLDQGLQFLIQYYNGEERAKGNILERFSAQQFPDLHSELNLSSLELGDSALYFCASSLTGTVNSPLHFGNGTRLTVT.

This chain joins TRBV29-1 and TRBJ2-2, with 13 bases matching TRBD2. Trimming cost V 6 bases and J 2 bases; bases outside gene matches: 6. The CDR3 sequence is 16 residues long. The germline CDR1 and CDR2 sequences are SQVTM and ANQGSEA. Written as DNA, the CDR3 is TGCAGCGTCCTGGGACTAGCGGGGCCAAACACCGGGGAGCTGTTTTTT. This translates into CSVLGLAGPNTGELFF.

In regard to this clonotype: Given a much more abundant clone one base away, this may be a read error. V is TRBV7-9 and J is TRBJ2-7; perhaps D is TRBD1 or TRBD2 (5 bases each). Deletions cut 6 bases from V and 0 bases from J, with 15 bases between. CDR3 length: 15 residues. Germline CDR1 is SEHNR and CDR2 is FQNEAQ (reference sequence). The CDR3: CASSLTRDGSYEQYF. CDR3 in DNA: TGTGCCAGCAGTCTTACTCGGGACGGCTCCTACGAGCAGTACTTC.

The chain recombines TRBV3-1 with TRBJ2-2, with a weak D call TRBD1 (5 bases). The V end lost 4 bases, the J end lost 9 bases, and 12 bases lay between the germline ends. Germline V gives CDR1 LGHDT, CDR2 YNNKEL (reference sequence). This CDR3 is 13 amino acids long. This CDR3 is CASSPVGPWELFF. Here the CDR3 DNA reads TGTGCCAGCAGCCCAGTGGGGCCTTGGGAGCTGTTTTTT.